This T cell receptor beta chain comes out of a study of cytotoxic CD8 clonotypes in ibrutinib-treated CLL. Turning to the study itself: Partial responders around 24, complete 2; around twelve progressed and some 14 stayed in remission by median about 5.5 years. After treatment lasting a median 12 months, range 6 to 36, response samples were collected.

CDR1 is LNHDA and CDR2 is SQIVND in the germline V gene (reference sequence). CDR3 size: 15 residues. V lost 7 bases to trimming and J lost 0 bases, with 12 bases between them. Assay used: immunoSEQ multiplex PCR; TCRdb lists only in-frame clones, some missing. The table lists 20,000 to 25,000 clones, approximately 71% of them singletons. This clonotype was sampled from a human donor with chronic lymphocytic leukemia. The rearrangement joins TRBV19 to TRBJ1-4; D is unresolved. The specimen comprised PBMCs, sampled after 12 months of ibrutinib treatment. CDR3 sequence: CASKKSFATNEKLFF. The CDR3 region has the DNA TGTGCCAGTAAGAAGTCGTTTGCAACTAATGAAAAACTGTTTTTT. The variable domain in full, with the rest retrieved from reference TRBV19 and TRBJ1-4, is DGGITQSPKYLFRKEGQNVTLSCEQNLNHDAMYWYRQDPGQGLRLIYYSQIVNDFQKGDIAEGYSVSREKKESFPLTVTSAQKNPTAFYLCASKKSFATNEKLFFGSGTQLSVL.